Following are 6 T cell receptor beta chains from one sample sequenced in a study of blood T cell repertoires in COVID-19. Clones were read by immunoSEQ multiplex PCR, and TCRdb kept only the in-frame ones, dropping some. The data hold some 460,000 clones, with about nine tenths observed a single time. What was sequenced was PBMCs or T cells enriched from blood (not recorded which). Source of these receptors: a woman younger than 30 who had recovered from COVID-19.

The chain couples TRBV6-1 to TRBJ1-2; D is unclear. V was shortened by 2 bases and J by 8 bases, with 15 bases between the two germline ends. Germline V gives CDR1 MNHNS, CDR2 SASEGT. The CDR3 has 14 amino acids. The CDR3 protein is CASSELLSSEGYTF. The CDR3 DNA reads TGTGCCAGCAGTGAACTCCTAAGCTCGGAGGGCTACACCTTC.

This rearrangement joins TRBV4-1 to TRBJ1-5; D is uncertain. The CDR3 has 17 residues. The ends were cut back, 0 bases at V and 4 bases at J, with 16 bases in the middle. Per the germline V gene, CDR1 is MGHRA and CDR2 is YSYEKL. This chain's CDR3 is CASSQDQVGRGNQPQHF. Written as DNA, the CDR3 is TGCGCCAGCAGCCAAGATCAGGTAGGGAGAGGAAATCAGCCCCAGCATTTT.

This rearrangement joins TRBV7-9 to TRBJ2-5; 10 nucleotides agree with TRBD1. CDR3 length equals 14 residues. Germline V gene sequence: CDR1 SEHNR, CDR2 FQNEAQ (reference sequence). Trimming took 6 bases from V and 5 from J; bases not matched to a gene: 6. The CDR3 DNA is TGTGCCAGCAGAGGGACAGGGGTGAAGGAGACCCAGTACTTC. Amino acids: CASRGTGVKETQYF.

The chain carries TRBV6-5 and TRBJ2-7, with a tentative D call TRBD2 (5 bases). V lost 4 bases, J lost 2 bases, and 15 bases lay in between. The germline V gene encodes CDR1 MNHEY and CDR2 SVGAGI. The CDR3 is 15 amino acids. The CDR3 nucleotides read TGTGCCAGCAGTTCCGGGCCTAGCCTTCCCTACGAGCAGTACTTC. Translated: CASSSGPSLPYEQYF.

CDR3 region: CASSQDSGGGGVTDTQYF. The CDR3 DNA follows: TGCGCCAGCAGCCAAGATTCGGGTGGCGGGGGAGTCACAGATACGCAGTATTTT. The chain has TRBV4-1 and TRBJ2-3; 7 bases fit TRBD2. CDR3 size: 18 residues. Germline V gene data show CDR1 as MGHRA and CDR2 as YSYEKL. V lost 0 bases and J lost 2; bases outside the gene matches: 11.

The V gene is TRBV3-1 (or the pseudogene TRBV3-2), the J gene TRBJ2-5, with TRBD2 identical over 14 bases. Per the germline V gene, CDR1 is LGHDT and CDR2 is YNNKEL (reference sequence). CDR3 length: 17 amino acids. Trimming at V came to 4 bases and at J to 5 bases, leaving 9 bases not matched to a gene. This CDR3 is CASSLGTSGGGLETQYF. The CDR3 nucleotides are TGTGCCAGCAGCCTCGGGACTAGCGGGGGCGGGTTGGAGACCCAGTACTTC.